This T cell receptor (beta chain) was sequenced during a study of OX40 agonist ivuxolimab in advanced cancers. Study details: Under the entry rules, prior anti-PD-1, anti-PD-L1 or anti-CTLA-4 therapy was allowed, and 40% had some. A partial response was reached by three patients: one with hepatocellular carcinoma and two with cutaneous melanoma. Overall study results and limits: Certain nonresponders likewise exhibited a low normalized T-cell clonal expansion. Undetermined was the antigen specificity of the expanded peripheral T cells.

Comments on this clone: Its antigen is not known.

Profiling relied on immunoSEQ multiplex PCR, and the TCRdb table lists in-frame clones only, not all of them. The sample contains about 54,000 clones, more than 85% of which appear only once. Per the germline V gene, CDR1 is SQVTM and CDR2 is ANQGSEA. Trimming shortened V by 5 bases and J by 6 bases, and 10 bases separated the two germline ends. This CDR3 comprises 11 residues. This specimen consisted of CD4+ or CD8+ T cells sorted from blood, obtained in a trial of the OX40 agonist ivuxolimab. The sequence was obtained from an adult with an advanced solid tumor such as melanoma, head and neck, liver or kidney cancer. The chain links TRBV29-1 to TRBJ1-1, with D possibly being TRBD1 (5 bases). The CDR3 loop reads CSVPRGAEAFF. CDR3 DNA: TGCAGCGTTCCGAGGGGAGCTGAAGCTTTCTTT.